This TCR beta chain was obtained from a study of OX40 agonist ivuxolimab in advanced cancers. Study background: Treatment received earlier with anti-PD-1, anti-PD-L1 or anti-CTLA-4 agents was allowed, and 40% had some.

Generated by immunoSEQ multiplex PCR, the TCRdb table keeps only in-frame clones and is missing some. The table shows more than 85,000 clones, with approximately 89% occurring only once. This CDR3 contains 15 residues. The germline V gene has CDR1 MDHEN and CDR2 SYDVKM. V dropped 2 bases and J dropped 9; count of bases not matched to a gene: 11. V and J are TRBV28 and TRBJ2-7, with 9 nucleotides matching TRBD2. The TCR comes from an adult with an advanced solid tumor such as melanoma, head and neck, liver or kidney cancer. The source material was CD4+ or CD8+ T cells sorted from blood, sampled in a trial of the OX40 agonist ivuxolimab. As DNA, the CDR3 is TGTGCCAGCAGTTTAACGGGACAGCGGGAGGACGGGCAGTACTTC. Translated, it gives CASSLTGQREDGQYF.